Presented here are 27 T cell receptor beta chains from one specimen sequenced in a study of blood T cells in healthy people across ages. Through a sample-barcoded 5' primer and a J-beta primer mix, a second PCR was run for roughly 6 to 12 cycles. Each CDR3 protein is one row after TCRdb ran MiXCR on the 5' RACE reads. This table has hundreds of thousands of distinct CDR3 sequences, 25% appearing once. The same sample was also used in a study of T cells of mothers and their children.

What was sequenced was blood. These TCRs come from a boy aged 5-17 years in good health.

The chain combines TRBV29-1 with TRBJ1-1, with 10 nucleotides matching TRBD1. CDR1 is SQVTM and CDR2 is ANQGSEA in the germline V gene. The CDR3 extends over 13 amino acids. Unmatched junction bases numbered 5, after V lost 4 bases and J lost 6 bases. DNA for the CDR3: TGCAGCGTTGCGTGGACAGGGGGGTCTGAAGCTTTCTTT. Its translation: CSVAWTGGSEAFF.

This clonotype occurred many times. The chain uses TRBV5-1 and TRBJ1-1; no reliable D call. Trimming stripped 0 bases from V and 5 bases from J, with 14 bases between. Germline lookup yields CDR1 SGHRS and CDR2 YFSETQ. This CDR3 is built from 15 residues. The DNA for the CDR3 is TGCGCCAGCAGCTTGGGGCAACTCGGTGGGACTGAAGCTTTCTTT. Its translation is CASSLGQLGGTEAFF. The whole variable domain, remainder taken from reference TRBV5-1 and TRBJ1-1, is KAGVTQTPRYLIKTRGQQVTLSCSPISGHRSVSWYQQTPGQGLQFLFEYFSETQRNKGNFPGRFSGRQFSNSRSEMNVSTLELGDSALYLCASSLGQLGGTEAFFGQGTRLTVV.

The CDR3 loop reads CASSRGLAGGRETQYF. The CDR3 nucleotides read TGTGCCAGCAGCCGCGGACTAGCGGGAGGACGAGAGACCCAGTACTTC. This chain links TRBV7-2 with TRBJ2-5, with TRBD2 matching 14 bases. V was pared by 5 bases and J by 4 bases, with 6 bases of the junction left unmatched. The CDR3 has 16 residues. Germline loops: CDR1 SGHTA, CDR2 FQGNSA.

This chain connects TRBV20-1 to TRBJ2-1; D not resolved. The V gene lost 2 bases and the J gene lost 4 bases, with 12 bases spanning the gap. Germline V gives CDR1 DFQATT, CDR2 SNEGSKA (reference sequence). The CDR3 length is 14 residues. The CDR3 DNA sequence: TGCAGTGCTAGAAAAGGGCCCGTATACAATGAGCAGTTCTTC. Protein product: CSARKGPVYNEQFF.

There are a few counts of this clonotype. The chain combines TRBV29-1 with TRBJ2-5; TRBD2 agrees at 9 bases. This CDR3 region has 15 residues. Germline V gene data show CDR1 as SQVTM and CDR2 as ANQGSEA. J was trimmed by 2 bases and V by 4 bases; bases with no gene match: 8. CDR3 nucleotides: TGCAGCGTTGCCCCCCGGCTAGCGGGGCAAGAGACCCAGTACTTC. Translation: CSVAPRLAGQETQYF.

This chain joins TRBV5-1 and TRBJ2-2; the match to TRBD2 covers 16 bases. CDR1 SGHRS and CDR2 YFSETQ come from the germline V gene. The V segment lost 7 bases and the J segment 6 bases; nucleotides outside the gene matches: 6. The CDR3 is made up of 16 amino acids. In nucleotides, the CDR3 is TGCGCCAGCGGACCGGGACTAGCGGGAGGGCCCGGGGAGCTGTTTTTT. This sequence encodes CASGPGLAGGPGELFF. Using reference TRBV5-1 and TRBJ2-2 for the parts outside the CDR3, the full variable domain is KAGVTQTPRYLIKTRGQQVTLSCSPISGHRSVSWYQQTPGQGLQFLFEYFSETQRNKGNFPGRFSGRQFSNSRSEMNVSTLELGDSALYLCASGPGLAGGPGELFFGEGSRLTVL.

The V gene is TRBV28, the J gene TRBJ2-5, with D tentatively TRBD2 (6 bases). The closer fit of TRBJ2-7 to the DNA end suggests the J call may be wrong. CDR1 is MDHEN and CDR2 is SYDVKM in the germline V gene. The CDR3 totals 13 residues. CDR3 in amino acids: CASSSAGLREQYF. The CDR3 DNA is TGTGCCAGCAGTTCAGCCGGACTACGCGAGCAGTACTTC.

The chain employs TRBV2 and TRBJ2-2, with no clear D. Germline lookup yields CDR1 SNHLY and CDR2 FYNNEI. The CDR3 loop spans 13 amino acids. V was shortened by 8 bases and J by 3 bases, with 10 bases between the two germline ends. This chain's CDR3 is CASGYKDTGELFF. The CDR3 coding sequence is TGTGCCAGCGGATACAAAGACACCGGGGAGCTGTTTTTT.

V and J are TRBV2 and TRBJ2-5, with 10 nucleotides matching TRBD1. In germline, CDR1 is SNHLY, CDR2 FYNNEI. This CDR3 has 12 amino acids. V gave up 11 bases and J gave up 11 bases; unmatched junction bases: 11. The CDR3 reads CAVRDRGMEQYF. The CDR3 nucleotides are TGTGCCGTCCGGGACAGGGGAATGGAGCAGTACTTC.

Regarding this clonotype: The germline gene is not matched at one end of the junction; a read error may be the cause. The J gene is TRBJ2-6, the V gene TRBV7-9, with 9 bases fitting TRBD1. This CDR3 has 17 residues. The V gene's germline CDR1 is SEHNR and CDR2 FQNEAQ (reference sequence). CDR3 sequence: CVSSSGTGFSGANVLTF. The CDR3 DNA follows: TGTGTCAGCAGTTCCGGGACAGGGTTCTCTGGGGCCAACGTCCTGACTTTC. Full variable domain (outside the CDR3, taken from reference TRBV7-9 and TRBJ2-6): DTGVSQNPRHKITKRGQNVTFRCDPISEHNRLYWYRQTLGQGPEFLTYFQNEAQLEKSRLLSDRFSAERPKGSFSTLEIQRTEQGDSAMYLCVSSSGTGFSGANVLTFGAGSRLTVL.

The chain uses TRBV4-3 and TRBJ2-7; D is undetermined. Germline assignment: CDR1 LGHNA and CDR2 YSLEER. The CDR3 is 13 amino acids. Between the trimmed V and J ends, which lost 2 bases and 3 bases, there was a span of 8 bases. The CDR3, as DNA: TGCGCCAGCAGCCAATACCTTAACTACGAGCAGTACTTC. The encoded protein is CASSQYLNYEQYF.

V is TRBV10-3 and J is TRBJ1-6; TRBD1 is a possible D gene (5 bases). V was clipped by 0 bases and J by 7 bases, with 10 bases between them. Germline CDR1 and CDR2: ENHRY and SYGVKD. The CDR3 length is 15 residues. The CDR3 sequence: CAISESRQPNSPLHF. In DNA form, the CDR3 reads TGTGCCATCAGTGAGTCGCGACAGCCCAATTCACCCCTCCACTTT.

The genes are TRBV12-3 or TRBV12-4 and TRBJ1-4; D perhaps matches TRBD1 (6 bases). V lost 5 bases and J lost 0, with 13 bases in between. The CDR3 loop spans 16 amino acids. This chain's CDR3 is CASSNEGVATNEKLFF. The CDR3 bases are TGTGCCAGCAGTAATGAGGGGGTAGCAACTAATGAAAAACTGTTTTTT.

The chain combines TRBV28 with TRBJ2-1; tentatively, D is TRBD1 (5 bases). The J call may be incorrect, as the DNA end agrees better with TRBJ2-7. Germline V lookup: CDR1 MDHEN, CDR2 SYDVKM. The CDR3 runs to 13 residues. CDR3 amino acids: CASYDRPHYEQYF. The CDR3 bases are TGTGCCAGCTACGACAGACCCCACTACGAGCAGTACTTC.

This clonotype was seen only a few times. The CDR3 is CASSHRAGVLTDTQYF. The CDR3 nucleotides read TGTGCCAGCAGTCACCGGGCGGGAGTCCTCACAGATACGCAGTATTTT. The chain is built from TRBV6-5 and TRBJ2-3; TRBD2 agrees at 7 bases. The V gene's germline CDR1 is MNHEY and CDR2 SVGAGI. This CDR3 region has 16 residues. After removal of 5 bases from V and 2 bases from J, the junction contained 10 bases not matched to a gene.

This clonotype was seen a single time. The rearrangement uses TRBV15 and TRBJ1-4, with no clear D. The CDR3 runs to 14 residues. V was shortened by 9 bases and J by 3 bases, with 14 bases between the two germline ends. Looked up from germline, CDR1 is LNHNV and CDR2 is YYDKDF (reference sequence). The CDR3 loop reads CATRADRSNEKLFF. The CDR3 nucleotides read TGTGCCACTAGAGCGGACCGCTCTAATGAAAAACTGTTTTTT. Together with reference TRBV15 and TRBJ1-4, the CDR3 gives the full variable domain: DAMVIQNPRYQVTQFGKPVTLSCSQTLNHNVMYWYQQKSSQAPKLLFHYYDKDFNNEADTPDNFQSRRPNTSFCFLDIRSPGLGDTAMYLCATRADRSNEKLFFGSGTQLSVL.

This clonotype was detected only a few times. V gene TRBV11-2 combines with J gene TRBJ1-2, with no clear D. Germline V CDR1 and CDR2: SGHAT, FQNNGV. The CDR3 sequence is 13 residues long. The ends were cut back, 2 bases at V and 4 bases at J, with 8 bases in the middle. This CDR3 is CASSLQVGYGYTF. The CDR3 nucleotides are TGTGCCAGCAGCTTACAAGTAGGCTATGGCTACACCTTC.

This chain uses TRBV14 with TRBJ2-5, with TRBD1 matching over 7 bases. The J call may be in error: the DNA end matches TRBJ2-7 better. Germline values: CDR1 SGHDN, CDR2 FVKESK. This CDR3 is 14 amino acids long. The CDR3, as DNA: TGTGCCAGCAGCCAAGAGAGGGACAGCTACGAGCAGTACTTC. Translation gives CASSQERDSYEQYF.

There are a few counts of this clonotype. The chain combines TRBV20-1 with TRBJ2-1; D call uncertain. V was trimmed by 2 bases and J by 7 bases, leaving 18 bases between them. This CDR3 comprises 15 residues. Per germline, CDR1 DFQATT and CDR2 SNEGSKA (reference sequence). The CDR3 spells CSARFSGFIGNEQFF. The CDR3 DNA sequence: TGCAGTGCTAGATTCTCTGGGTTCATTGGGAATGAGCAGTTCTTC.

The chain combines TRBV4-2 with TRBJ2-5, with D perhaps matching TRBD2 (5 bases). The J call may not be correct, given that the DNA end is closer to TRBJ2-7. Looked up from germline, CDR1 is LGHNA and CDR2 is YNFKEQ. The CDR3 has 17 amino acids. CDR3 DNA: TGTGCCAGCAGCCAAGATTCGGAGCGGAAACACGGGTACGAGCAGTACTTC. Translated: CASSQDSERKHGYEQYF.

This clonotype showed up just a few times. The chain couples TRBV2 to TRBJ2-3; 7 bases align to TRBD2. Losses at the gene ends were 8 bases for V and 8 bases for J; bases not matched to a gene: 4. CDR1 SNHLY and CDR2 FYNNEI come from the germline V gene. The CDR3 extends over 11 amino acids. DNA for the CDR3: TGTGCCAGCGGGACTATTACTACGCAGTATTTT. Its translation is CASGTITTQYF.

The chain recombines TRBV20-1 with TRBJ2-3, with a possible D match to TRBD2 (5 bases). The CDR3 length is 14 residues. CDR1 is DFQATT and CDR2 is SNEGSKA in the germline V gene (reference sequence). Trimming removed 2 bases from V and 3 bases from J, with 12 bases in between. This chain's CDR3 is CSARREGRTDTQYF. CDR3 bases: TGCAGTGCTAGACGCGAGGGCCGGACAGATACGCAGTATTTT.

This rearrangement joins TRBV13 to TRBJ1-1; the D gene is possibly TRBD1 (6 bases). The CDR3 is 14 residues long. Germline loops: CDR1 PRHDT, CDR2 FYEKMQ (reference sequence). V was cut by 2 bases and J by 3 bases, with 10 bases left in between. The CDR3 DNA reads TGTGCCAGCAGCTTAACAGGGCTGCACACTGAAGCTTTCTTT. Encoded protein: CASSLTGLHTEAFF. Drawing the rest from reference TRBV13 and TRBJ1-1, the complete variable domain is AAGVIQSPRHLIKEKRETATLKCYPIPRHDTVYWYQQGPGQDPQFLISFYEKMQSDKGSIPDRFSAQQFSDYHSELNMSSLELGDSALYFCASSLTGLHTEAFFGQGTRLTVV.

This clonotype was counted only a few times. The genes are TRBV7-9 and TRBJ2-5; 14 positions match TRBD2. The DNA matches TRBJ2-1 better at its end, which makes the J call doubtful. The CDR3 extends over 15 amino acids. Per germline, CDR1 SEHNR and CDR2 FQNEAQ (reference sequence). CDR3 in amino acids: CASSTGTSGRNEQFF. The CDR3 coding sequence is TGTGCCAGCAGCACCGGGACTAGCGGGAGAAATGAGCAGTTCTTC.

This clonotype has just a few counts. The chain employs TRBV28 and TRBJ2-3; 13 bases line up with TRBD2. V shed 8 bases, J shed 5 bases, and the junction held 7 bases outside the gene matches. The CDR3 is made up of 15 amino acids. Germline V gene sequence: CDR1 MDHEN, CDR2 SYDVKM. CDR3 sequence: CASQLAGGPIDTQYF. DNA of the CDR3: TGTGCCAGCCAACTAGCGGGAGGGCCTATAGATACGCAGTATTTT. The full variable domain, rest sourced from reference TRBV28 and TRBJ2-3, is DVKVTQSSRYLVKRTGEKVFLECVQDMDHENMFWYRQDPGLGLRLIYFSYDVKMKEKGDIPEGYSVSREKKERFSLILESASTNQTSMYLCASQLAGGPIDTQYFGPGTRLTVL.

The V gene is TRBV11-2, the J gene TRBJ2-4; 7 bases fit TRBD1. The CDR3 loop spans 18 amino acids. J was trimmed by 0 bases and V by 5 bases; bases with no gene match: 13. From germline, CDR1 is SGHAT and CDR2 FQNNGV. CDR3 sequence reads: CASSRRTDRKIAKNIQYF. For the CDR3, the DNA is TGTGCCAGCAGCCGTAGGACGGACAGGAAGATAGCCAAAAACATTCAGTACTTC.

This clonotype was seen more than once but under ten times. The genes are TRBV20-1 and TRBJ1-4; TRBD1 matches 9 bases. The ends lost 0 bases at V and 1 base at J; junction bases unmatched: 6. The germline CDR1 and CDR2 sequences are DFQATT and SNEGSKA (reference sequence). The CDR3 runs 17 residues. In DNA form, the CDR3 reads TGCAGTGCTAGAGATCCGGGACAGGGAGGAACTAATGAAAAACTGTTTTTT. Encoded protein: CSARDPGQGGTNEKLFF.